Listed below are T cell receptor beta chains from one sample, sequenced in a study of technical replicates of blood from a handful of donors. Assay: immunoSEQ multiplex PCR; the TCRdb copy retains only in-frame clones and omits some. The sample contains under 15,000 clones, approximately 79% of which appear only once. Sequenced sample: PBMCs. All receptors come from a human donor in good health. Each CDR3 is given with its conserved first and last residue. A D gene is named only where the DNA matches it firmly. Clone sizes are given selectively: once, few, many, or a class where the clone is expanded.

j_gene: TRBJ2-7
d_gene: .
v_gene: TRBV9
abundance: once
CDR3nt: TGTGCCAGCAGCGTAGATACTAGTACCTACGAGCAGTACTTC
CDR3aa: CASSVDTSTYEQYF

j_gene: TRBJ2-1
d_gene: TRBD1
v_gene: TRBV5-1
abundance: .
CDR3nt: TGCGCCAGCAGCGGGGACAGTTTCAATGAGCAGTTCTTC
CDR3aa: CASSGDSFNEQFF

j_gene: TRBJ1-1
d_gene: .
v_gene: TRBV6-5
abundance: once
CDR3nt: TGTGCCAGCAGTCACCCGCGGGGGGCGAACACTGAAGCTTTCTTT
CDR3aa: CASSHPRGANTEAFF

j_gene: TRBJ2-1
d_gene: TRBD2
v_gene: TRBV10-1
abundance: .
CDR3nt: TGCGCCAGCGGGGTAGCGGGAGGCGTTGAGCAGTTCTTC
CDR3aa: CASGVAGGVEQFF

j_gene: TRBJ2-2
d_gene: TRBD2
v_gene: TRBV6-1
abundance: .
CDR3nt: TGTGCCAGCAGCCTAGCGGGGTCTAACACCGGGGAGCTGTTTTTT
CDR3aa: CASSLAGSNTGELFF

j_gene: TRBJ2-5
d_gene: TRBD2
v_gene: TRBV15
abundance: .
CDR3nt: TGTGCCACGCGTCGGGAACTAGCGGGAGGACGGGGAGAGACCCAGTACTTC
CDR3aa: CATRRELAGGRGETQYF

j_gene: TRBJ1-1
d_gene: .
v_gene: TRBV15
abundance: .
CDR3nt: TGTGCCACCAGCACGGACATTAACACTGAAGCTTTCTTT
CDR3aa: CATSTDINTEAFF

j_gene: TRBJ2-7
d_gene: TRBD1
v_gene: TRBV2
abundance: few
CDR3nt: TGTGCCAGCAGTTCTCGACAGGGGACTTACGAGCAGTACTTC
CDR3aa: CASSSRQGTYEQYF

j_gene: TRBJ2-2
d_gene: TRBD2
v_gene: TRBV6-5
abundance: .
CDR3nt: TGTGCCAGCAGTTACCGACTAGCGGGGGACACCGGGGAGCTGTTTTTT
CDR3aa: CASSYRLAGDTGELFF

j_gene: TRBJ1-5
d_gene: TRBD1
v_gene: TRBV18
abundance: .
CDR3nt: TGTGCCAGCTCACCAAGTACAGGGGGCGCTTATCAGCCCCAGCATTTT
CDR3aa: CASSPSTGGAYQPQHF

j_gene: TRBJ2-7
d_gene: TRBD2
v_gene: TRBV14
abundance: .
CDR3nt: TGTGCCAGCAGGACTAGCGGAGGGAATTACGAGCAGTACTTC
CDR3aa: CASRTSGGNYEQYF

j_gene: TRBJ2-2
d_gene: TRBD1
v_gene: TRBV28
abundance: .
CDR3nt: TGTGCCAGCAGCCCTGTCGGACAGGGGGTCACCGGGGAGCTGTTTTTT
CDR3aa: CASSPVGQGVTGELFF

j_gene: TRBJ2-1
d_gene: .
v_gene: TRBV18
abundance: .
CDR3nt: TGTGCCAGCTCATTATTCGGGACCTACAATGAGCAGTTCTTC
CDR3aa: CASSLFGTYNEQFF

j_gene: TRBJ2-3
d_gene: .
v_gene: TRBV29-1
abundance: .
CDR3nt: TGCAGCGTTGAGGGACTCTCAAGCACAGATACGCAGTATTTT
CDR3aa: CSVEGLSSTDTQYF

j_gene: TRBJ2-5
d_gene: TRBD2
v_gene: TRBV6-5
abundance: .
CDR3nt: TGTGCCAGCAGTTACGAGCGGGAGTGGGCAGAGACCCAGTACTTC
CDR3aa: CASSYEREWAETQYF

j_gene: TRBJ2-7
d_gene: .
v_gene: TRBV11-3
abundance: .
CDR3nt: TGTGCCAGCAGCCCCGACAGGCGAGCCCTCTACGAGCAGTACTTC
CDR3aa: CASSPDRRALYEQYF

j_gene: TRBJ2-1
d_gene: .
v_gene: TRBV2
abundance: .
CDR3nt: TGTGCCAGCAGTGAAGCTGGACTGGATTACAATGAGCAGTTCTTC
CDR3aa: CASSEAGLDYNEQFF

j_gene: TRBJ1-5
d_gene: TRBD1
v_gene: TRBV27
abundance: once
CDR3nt: TGTGCCAGCAGTTCCCGGACAGGCCGCAATCAGCCCCAGCATTTT
CDR3aa: CASSSRTGRNQPQHF

j_gene: TRBJ2-2
d_gene: .
v_gene: TRBV2
abundance: .
CDR3nt: TGTGCCAGCAGTATCTCAGGCATCACCGGGGAGCTGTTTTTT
CDR3aa: CASSISGITGELFF

j_gene: TRBJ2-1
d_gene: TRBD1
v_gene: TRBV6-5
abundance: few
CDR3nt: TGTGCCAGCAGCGGACAGGGAGGCAATGAGCAGTTCTTC
CDR3aa: CASSGQGGNEQFF

j_gene: TRBJ2-7
d_gene: TRBD1
v_gene: TRBV11-2
abundance: .
CDR3nt: TGTGCCAGCAGCTTAGCAGGGGCAACAGGGGGAATAATATACGAGCAGTACTTC
CDR3aa: CASSLAGATGGIIYEQYF

j_gene: TRBJ2-1
d_gene: .
v_gene: TRBV13
abundance: few
CDR3nt: TGTGCCAGCACTCGGTCCTACAATGAGCAGTTCTTC
CDR3aa: CASTRSYNEQFF

j_gene: TRBJ2-6
d_gene: TRBD1
v_gene: TRBV7-2
abundance: once
CDR3nt: TGTGCCAGCAGCTTAGAAGCCCAGGGGGCAGCTGGGGCCAACGTCCTGACTTTC
CDR3aa: CASSLEAQGAAGANVLTF

j_gene: TRBJ2-7
d_gene: .
v_gene: TRBV30
abundance: .
CDR3nt: TGTGCCTGGAGTGGACGGGGCGAGCAGTACTTC
CDR3aa: CAWSGRGEQYF

j_gene: TRBJ2-7
d_gene: TRBD1
v_gene: TRBV19
abundance: .
CDR3nt: TGTGCCAGTAGTATCTGGGACAGGGACTCCTACGAGCAGTACTTC
CDR3aa: CASSIWDRDSYEQYF

j_gene: TRBJ1-4
d_gene: TRBD1
v_gene: TRBV11-2
abundance: .
CDR3nt: TGTGCCAGCAGCTTTCTCGGGACAGGGAATGAAAAACTGTTTTTT
CDR3aa: CASSFLGTGNEKLFF

j_gene: TRBJ2-7
d_gene: TRBD1
v_gene: TRBV29-1
abundance: .
CDR3nt: TGCAGCGTACATTCCGGGACAGGCGGATACGAGCAGTACTTC
CDR3aa: CSVHSGTGGYEQYF

j_gene: TRBJ2-1
d_gene: .
v_gene: TRBV7-9
abundance: .
CDR3nt: TGTGCCAGCAGTTCCCAGCCCGGGGGCAATGAGCAGTTCTTC
CDR3aa: CASSSQPGGNEQFF

j_gene: TRBJ2-5
d_gene: .
v_gene: TRBV27
abundance: .
CDR3nt: TGTGCCAGCAGCCCGGACTATCAGACCCAGTACTTC
CDR3aa: CASSPDYQTQYF

j_gene: TRBJ1-1
d_gene: .
v_gene: TRBV5-1
abundance: .
CDR3nt: TGCGCCAGCAAATTGGATGCAGGGATGAACACTGAAGCTTTCTTT
CDR3aa: CASKLDAGMNTEAFF

j_gene: TRBJ2-7
d_gene: .
v_gene: TRBV4-2
abundance: few
CDR3nt: TGTGCCAGCAGCCAAGATCGGAGGGAGCAGTACTTC
CDR3aa: CASSQDRREQYF

j_gene: TRBJ2-5
d_gene: .
v_gene: TRBV27
abundance: .
CDR3nt: TGTGCCAGCAGTCCGGCGGACAGCCTCCAAGAGACCCAGTACTTC
CDR3aa: CASSPADSLQETQYF

j_gene: TRBJ1-5
d_gene: .
v_gene: TRBV10-3
abundance: .
CDR3nt: TGTGCCATCAGTGCGGACAGAGTCAATCAGCCCCAGCATTTT
CDR3aa: CAISADRVNQPQHF

j_gene: TRBJ2-3
d_gene: TRBD2
v_gene: TRBV6-6
abundance: .
CDR3nt: TGTGCCAGCAGTTACAGCGGGAGGGCCGGTGATACGCAGTATTTT
CDR3aa: CASSYSGRAGDTQYF

j_gene: TRBJ1-3
d_gene: .
v_gene: TRBV5-1
abundance: .
CDR3nt: TGCGCCAGCAGCTTGGGGGTAGACAGTTTTTTCGGAAACACCATATATTTT
CDR3aa: CASSLGVDSFFGNTIYF

j_gene: TRBJ1-5
d_gene: .
v_gene: TRBV28
abundance: .
CDR3nt: TGTGCCAGCAGTAAAGGACAGAGAGTTAATCAGCCCCAGCATTTT
CDR3aa: CASSKGQRVNQPQHF

j_gene: TRBJ2-7
d_gene: .
v_gene: TRBV5-1
abundance: few
CDR3nt: TGCGCCAGCAGCTTGCAGGGGAACCAAAGGAGCTCCTACGAGCAGTACTTC
CDR3aa: CASSLQGNQRSSYEQYF

j_gene: TRBJ2-1
d_gene: .
v_gene: TRBV10-3
abundance: .
CDR3nt: TGTGCCATCAGTACAGTGTCTAACAATGAGCAGTTCTTC
CDR3aa: CAISTVSNNEQFF

j_gene: TRBJ2-5
d_gene: TRBD2
v_gene: TRBV10-3
abundance: .
CDR3nt: TGTGCCATCAGTGAGGCGGGAGGTGAATTAGAGACCCAGTACTTC
CDR3aa: CAISEAGGELETQYF

j_gene: TRBJ1-2
d_gene: TRBD1
v_gene: TRBV19
abundance: .
CDR3nt: TGTGCCAGTTTCACCGACAGGGGGGATGGCTACACCTTC
CDR3aa: CASFTDRGDGYTF

j_gene: TRBJ1-1
d_gene: .
v_gene: TRBV7-2
abundance: .
CDR3nt: TGTGCCAGCAGCCCCGTTGCCGGGGCGAGGGGGTTGACGGCGGAAGCTTTCTTT
CDR3aa: CASSPVAGARGLTAEAFF

j_gene: TRBJ1-2
d_gene: TRBD1
v_gene: TRBV7-9
abundance: .
CDR3nt: TGTGCCAGCAGCCAGCAAGCCGGGACAGGGGCCTATGGCTACACCTTC
CDR3aa: CASSQQAGTGAYGYTF

j_gene: TRBJ2-7
d_gene: TRBD1
v_gene: TRBV7-2
abundance: .
CDR3nt: TGTGCCAGCAGCCTAGGGGGACAGGGGATCTACGAGCAGTACTTC
CDR3aa: CASSLGGQGIYEQYF

j_gene: TRBJ2-2
d_gene: .
v_gene: TRBV28
abundance: few
CDR3nt: TGTGCCAGCAGCCCCGGACAGCTCGCGAACACCGGGGAGCTGTTTTTT
CDR3aa: CASSPGQLANTGELFF

j_gene: TRBJ2-2
d_gene: .
v_gene: TRBV28
abundance: .
CDR3nt: TGTGCCAGCAACGCCCGGGACACATACACCGGGGAGCTGTTTTTT
CDR3aa: CASNARDTYTGELFF

j_gene: TRBJ2-1
d_gene: TRBD2
v_gene: TRBV19
abundance: .
CDR3nt: TGTGCCAGTAGTACTAGCGGGTCGTTTGGTGAGCAGTTCTTC
CDR3aa: CASSTSGSFGEQFF

j_gene: TRBJ1-5
d_gene: .
v_gene: TRBV6-6
abundance: .
CDR3nt: TGTGCCAGCGGGGCCACAGATTCCAATCAGCCCCAGCATTTT
CDR3aa: CASGATDSNQPQHF

j_gene: TRBJ2-5
d_gene: .
v_gene: TRBV29-1
abundance: .
CDR3nt: TGCAGCGTTGGCGGGAACAGAGAGACCCAGTACTTC
CDR3aa: CSVGGNRETQYF

j_gene: TRBJ2-2
d_gene: TRBD1
v_gene: TRBV2
abundance: .
CDR3nt: TGTGCCAGCAGCGGACAGGGGGTAATAACCGGGGAGCTGTTTTTT
CDR3aa: CASSGQGVITGELFF

j_gene: TRBJ2-7
d_gene: TRBD1
v_gene: TRBV29-1
abundance: .
CDR3nt: TGCAGCTATCAACCAGGGGGCGGCTACGAGCAGTACTTC
CDR3aa: CSYQPGGGYEQYF

j_gene: TRBJ2-6
d_gene: .
v_gene: TRBV5-1
abundance: .
CDR3nt: TGCGCCAGCAGCTTGCTGGCGGGCTCTGGGGCCAACGTCCTGACTTTC
CDR3aa: CASSLLAGSGANVLTF

j_gene: TRBJ2-4
d_gene: TRBD1
v_gene: TRBV2
abundance: few
CDR3nt: TGTGCCACCGGACAGGGTGAGAACATTCAGTACTTC
CDR3aa: CATGQGENIQYF